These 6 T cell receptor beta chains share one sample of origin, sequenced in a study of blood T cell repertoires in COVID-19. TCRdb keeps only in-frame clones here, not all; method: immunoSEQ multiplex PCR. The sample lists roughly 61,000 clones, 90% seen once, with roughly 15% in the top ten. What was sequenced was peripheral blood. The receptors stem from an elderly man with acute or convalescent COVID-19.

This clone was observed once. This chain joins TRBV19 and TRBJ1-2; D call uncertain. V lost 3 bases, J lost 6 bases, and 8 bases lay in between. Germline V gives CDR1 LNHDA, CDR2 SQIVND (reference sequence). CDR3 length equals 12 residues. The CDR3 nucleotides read TGTGCCAGTAGTATGAGGGTGGATGGCTACACCTTC. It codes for CASSMRVDGYTF.

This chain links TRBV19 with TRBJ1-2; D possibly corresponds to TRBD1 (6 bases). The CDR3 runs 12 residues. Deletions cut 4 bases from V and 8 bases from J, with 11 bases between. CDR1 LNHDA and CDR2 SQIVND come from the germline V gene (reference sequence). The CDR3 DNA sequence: TGTGCCAGTAGTAGATCCAGGGGAGGCTACACCTTC. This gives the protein CASSRSRGGYTF.

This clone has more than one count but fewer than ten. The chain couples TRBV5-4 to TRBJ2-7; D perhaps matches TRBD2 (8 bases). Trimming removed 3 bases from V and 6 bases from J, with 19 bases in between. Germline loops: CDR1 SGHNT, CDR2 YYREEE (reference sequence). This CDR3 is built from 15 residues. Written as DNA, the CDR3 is TGTGCCAGCAGCTACGAGGGACAGCGGGGGCTCGAGCAGTACTTC. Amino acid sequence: CASSYEGQRGLEQYF.

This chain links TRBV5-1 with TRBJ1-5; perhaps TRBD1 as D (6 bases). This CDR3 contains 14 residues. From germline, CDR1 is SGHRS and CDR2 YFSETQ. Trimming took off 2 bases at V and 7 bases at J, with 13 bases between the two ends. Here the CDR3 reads CASSFGGLGQPQHF. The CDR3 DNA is TGCGCCAGCAGCTTCGGGGGGCTAGGACAGCCCCAGCATTTT.

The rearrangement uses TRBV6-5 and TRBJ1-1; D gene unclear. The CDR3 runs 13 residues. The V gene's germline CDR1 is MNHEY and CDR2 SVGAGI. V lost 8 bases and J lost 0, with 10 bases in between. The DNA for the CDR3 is TGTGCCAGCCTTGTTAGCCTGAACACTGAAGCTTTCTTT. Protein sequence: CASLVSLNTEAFF.

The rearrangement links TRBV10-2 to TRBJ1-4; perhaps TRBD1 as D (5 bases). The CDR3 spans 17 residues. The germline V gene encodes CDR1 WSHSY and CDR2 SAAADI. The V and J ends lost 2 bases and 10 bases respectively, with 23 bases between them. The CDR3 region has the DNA TGCGCCAGCAGTGAGATGGCATCTCCCGACAGTCTGGGAAAACTGTTTTTT. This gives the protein CASSEMASPDSLGKLFF.